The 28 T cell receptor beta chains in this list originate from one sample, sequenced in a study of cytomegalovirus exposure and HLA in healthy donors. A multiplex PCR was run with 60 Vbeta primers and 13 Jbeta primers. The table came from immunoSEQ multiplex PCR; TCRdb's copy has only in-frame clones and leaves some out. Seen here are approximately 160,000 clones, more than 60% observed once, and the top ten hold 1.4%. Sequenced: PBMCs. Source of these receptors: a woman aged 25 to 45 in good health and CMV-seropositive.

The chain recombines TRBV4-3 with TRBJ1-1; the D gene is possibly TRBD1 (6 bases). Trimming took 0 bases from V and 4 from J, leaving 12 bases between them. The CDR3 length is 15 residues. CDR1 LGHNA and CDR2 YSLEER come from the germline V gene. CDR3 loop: CASSQDSGVGTEAFF. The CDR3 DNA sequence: TGCGCCAGCAGCCAAGATTCAGGGGTAGGCACTGAAGCTTTCTTT.

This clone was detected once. CDR3 sequence: CASTPGQGSYEQYF. Here the CDR3 DNA reads TGTGCCAGCACCCCAGGACAGGGGTCCTACGAGCAGTACTTC. This chain connects TRBV2 to TRBJ2-7; 9 bases match TRBD1. The CDR3 totals 14 residues. V gave up 7 bases and J gave up 1 base; unmatched junction bases: 5. From germline, CDR1 is SNHLY and CDR2 FYNNEI.

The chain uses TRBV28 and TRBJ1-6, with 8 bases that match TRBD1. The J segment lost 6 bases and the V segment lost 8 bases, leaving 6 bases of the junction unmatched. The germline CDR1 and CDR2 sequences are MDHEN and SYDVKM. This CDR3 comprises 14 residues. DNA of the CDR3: TGTGCCAGCGTATTCACAGGGGGTAATTCACCCCTCCACTTT. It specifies CASVFTGGNSPLHF. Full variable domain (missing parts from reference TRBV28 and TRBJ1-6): DVKVTQSSRYLVKRTGEKVFLECVQDMDHENMFWYRQDPGLGLRLIYFSYDVKMKEKGDIPEGYSVSREKKERFSLILESASTNQTSMYLCASVFTGGNSPLHFGNGTRLTVT.

CDR3 sequence reads: CASLDSVNTEAFF. Here the CDR3 DNA reads TGTGCCAGCCTAGACAGTGTAAACACTGAAGCTTTCTTT. The chain couples TRBV28 to TRBJ1-1, with a possible D match to TRBD1 (5 bases). Looked up from germline, CDR1 is MDHEN and CDR2 is SYDVKM. V was shortened by 8 bases and J by 2 bases, with 12 bases between the two germline ends. The CDR3 is made up of 13 amino acids.

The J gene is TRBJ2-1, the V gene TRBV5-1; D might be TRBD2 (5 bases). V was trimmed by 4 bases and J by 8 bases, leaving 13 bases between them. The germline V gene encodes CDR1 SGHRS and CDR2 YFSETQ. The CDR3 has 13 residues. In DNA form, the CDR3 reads TGCGCCAGCAGCACGACTACGGCGGATGAGCAGTTCTTC. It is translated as CASSTTTADEQFF.

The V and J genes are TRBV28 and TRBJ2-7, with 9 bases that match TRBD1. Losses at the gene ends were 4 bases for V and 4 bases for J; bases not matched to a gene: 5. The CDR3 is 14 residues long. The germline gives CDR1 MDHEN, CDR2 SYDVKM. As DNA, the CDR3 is TGTGCCAGCAGTTACACAGGGGGCCAATACGAGCAGTACTTC. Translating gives CASSYTGGQYEQYF.

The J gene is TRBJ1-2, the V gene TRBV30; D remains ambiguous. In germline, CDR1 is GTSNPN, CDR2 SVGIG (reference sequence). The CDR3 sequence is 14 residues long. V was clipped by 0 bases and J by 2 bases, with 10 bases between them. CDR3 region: CAWSVTVPNYGYTF. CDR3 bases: TGTGCCTGGAGTGTAACAGTGCCCAACTATGGCTACACCTTC.

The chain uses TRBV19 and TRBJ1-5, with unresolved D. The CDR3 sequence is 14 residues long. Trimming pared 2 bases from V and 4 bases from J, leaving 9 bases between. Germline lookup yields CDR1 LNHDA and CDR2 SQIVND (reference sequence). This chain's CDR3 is CASSIIQANQPQHF. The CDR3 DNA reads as TGTGCCAGTAGTATAATTCAGGCTAATCAGCCCCAGCATTTT.

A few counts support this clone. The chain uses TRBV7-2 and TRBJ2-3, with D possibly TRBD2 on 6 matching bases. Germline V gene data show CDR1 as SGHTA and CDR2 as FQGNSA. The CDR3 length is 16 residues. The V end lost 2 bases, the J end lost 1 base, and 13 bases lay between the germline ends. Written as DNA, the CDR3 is TGTGCCAGCAGCTTAATTTTACCTAGCGGCACAGATACGCAGTATTTT. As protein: CASSLILPSGTDTQYF. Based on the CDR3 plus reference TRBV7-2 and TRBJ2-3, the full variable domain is GAGVSQSPSNKVTEKGKDVELRCDPISGHTALYWYRQSLGQGLEFLIYFQGNSAPDKSGLPSDRFSAERTGGSVSTLTIQRTQQEDSAVYLCASSLILPSGTDTQYFGPGTRLTVL.

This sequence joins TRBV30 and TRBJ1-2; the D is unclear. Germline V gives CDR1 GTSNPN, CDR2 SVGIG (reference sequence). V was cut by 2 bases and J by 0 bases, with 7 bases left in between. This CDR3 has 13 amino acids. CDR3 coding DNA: TGTGCCTGGAGTCAGGCGCCTAACTATGGCTACACCTTC. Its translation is CAWSQAPNYGYTF.

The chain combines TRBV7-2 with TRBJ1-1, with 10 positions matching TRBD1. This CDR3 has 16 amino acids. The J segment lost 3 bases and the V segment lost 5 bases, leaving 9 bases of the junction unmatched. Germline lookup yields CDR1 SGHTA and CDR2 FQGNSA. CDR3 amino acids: CASSPPLGTGDTEAFF. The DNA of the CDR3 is TGTGCCAGCAGCCCGCCCTTGGGGACAGGGGACACTGAAGCTTTCTTT.

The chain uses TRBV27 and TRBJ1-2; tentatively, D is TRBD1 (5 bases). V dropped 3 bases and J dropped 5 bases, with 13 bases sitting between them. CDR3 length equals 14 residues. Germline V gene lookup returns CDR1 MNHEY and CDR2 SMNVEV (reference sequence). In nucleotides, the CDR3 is TGTGCCAGCAGTTTTGGCAGGGCGGGGTATGGCTACACCTTC. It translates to CASSFGRAGYGYTF.

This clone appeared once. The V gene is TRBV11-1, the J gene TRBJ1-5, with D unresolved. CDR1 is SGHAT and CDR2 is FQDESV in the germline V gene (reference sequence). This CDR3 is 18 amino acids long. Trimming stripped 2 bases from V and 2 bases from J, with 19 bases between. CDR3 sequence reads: CASSLLRLAVWGNQPQHF. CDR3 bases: TGTGCCAGCAGCTTACTTAGACTGGCGGTATGGGGCAATCAGCCCCAGCATTTT. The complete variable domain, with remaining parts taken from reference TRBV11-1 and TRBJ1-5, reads EAEVAQSPRYKITEKSQAVAFWCDPISGHATLYWYRQILGQGPELLVQFQDESVVDDSQLPKDRFSAERLKGVDSTLKIQPAELGDSAMYLCASSLLRLAVWGNQPQHFGDGTRLSIL.

This chain's CDR3 is CASSDSGATQYF. CDR3 bases: TGTGCCAGCAGTGACTCCGGAGCTACGCAGTATTTT. The chain has TRBV6-4 and TRBJ2-3; D gene ambiguous. This CDR3 comprises 12 residues. V lost 0 bases, J lost 8 bases, and 6 bases lay in between. Germline CDR1 is MRHNA and CDR2 is SNTAGT.

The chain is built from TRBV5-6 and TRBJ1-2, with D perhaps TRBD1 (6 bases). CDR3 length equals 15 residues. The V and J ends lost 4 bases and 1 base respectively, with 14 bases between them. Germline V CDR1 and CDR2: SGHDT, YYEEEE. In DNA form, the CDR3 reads TGTGCCAGCAGCATAGCCACAGGGTATAACTATGGCTACACCTTC. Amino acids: CASSIATGYNYGYTF. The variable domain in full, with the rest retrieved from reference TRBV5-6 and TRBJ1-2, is DAGVTQSPTHLIKTRGQQVTLRCSPKSGHDTVSWYQQALGQGPQFIFQYYEEEERQRGNFPDRFSGHQFPNYSSELNVNALLLGDSALYLCASSIATGYNYGYTFGSGTRLTVV.

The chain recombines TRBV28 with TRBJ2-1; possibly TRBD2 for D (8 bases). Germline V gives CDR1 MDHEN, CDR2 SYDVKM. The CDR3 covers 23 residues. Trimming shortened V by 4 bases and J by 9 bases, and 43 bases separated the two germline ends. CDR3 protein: CASSSLLTLLTPNRGLGSIEQFF. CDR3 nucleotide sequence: TGTGCCAGCAGTTCCCTGCTAACCCTACTCACGCCGAACAGGGGACTAGGGTCCATTGAGCAGTTCTTC.

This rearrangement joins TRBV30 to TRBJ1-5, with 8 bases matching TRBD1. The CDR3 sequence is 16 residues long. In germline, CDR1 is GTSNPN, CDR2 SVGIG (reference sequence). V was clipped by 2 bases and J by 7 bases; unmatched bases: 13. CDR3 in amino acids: CAWSRGQGWVGQPQHF. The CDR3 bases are TGTGCCTGGAGTCGTGGACAGGGTTGGGTCGGACAGCCCCAGCATTTT.

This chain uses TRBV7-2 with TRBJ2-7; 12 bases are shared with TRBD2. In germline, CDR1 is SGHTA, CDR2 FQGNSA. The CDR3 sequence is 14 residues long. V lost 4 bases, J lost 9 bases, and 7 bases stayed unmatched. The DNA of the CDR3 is TGTGCCAGCAGCTCTGGACTAGCGGGAATGCGGCAGTACTTC. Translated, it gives CASSSGLAGMRQYF. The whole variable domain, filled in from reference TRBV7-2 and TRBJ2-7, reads GAGVSQSPSNKVTEKGKDVELRCDPISGHTALYWYRQSLGQGLEFLIYFQGNSAPDKSGLPSDRFSAERTGGSVSTLTIQRTQQEDSAVYLCASSSGLAGMRQYFGPGTRLTVT.

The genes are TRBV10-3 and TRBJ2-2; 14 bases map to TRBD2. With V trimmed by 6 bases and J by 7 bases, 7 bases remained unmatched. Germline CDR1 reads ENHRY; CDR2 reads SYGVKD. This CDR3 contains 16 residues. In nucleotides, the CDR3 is TGTGCCATCAGCGATGGGACTAGCGGGAGCCACGGGGAGCTGTTTTTT. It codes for CAISDGTSGSHGELFF.

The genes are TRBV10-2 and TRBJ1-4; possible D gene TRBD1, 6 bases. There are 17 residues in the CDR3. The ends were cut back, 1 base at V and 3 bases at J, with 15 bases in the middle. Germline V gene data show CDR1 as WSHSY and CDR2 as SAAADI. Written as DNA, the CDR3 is TGCGCCAGCAGTGAGTTCGGACAGTCGCGAGCTAATGAAAAACTGTTTTTT. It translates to CASSEFGQSRANEKLFF.

In nucleotides, the CDR3 is TGTGCCATCAGTCTTAGCGGAAATGAGCAGTTCTTC. This encodes CAISLSGNEQFF. The V call is TRBV10-3, the J call TRBJ2-1; TRBD2 might be the D (6 bases). Trimming took 5 bases from V and 7 from J, leaving 9 bases between them. The CDR3 consists of 12 residues. Germline assignment: CDR1 ENHRY and CDR2 SYGVKD.

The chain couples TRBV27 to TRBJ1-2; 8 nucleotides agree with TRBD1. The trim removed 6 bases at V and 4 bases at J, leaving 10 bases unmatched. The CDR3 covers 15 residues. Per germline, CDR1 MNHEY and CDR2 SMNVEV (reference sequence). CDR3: CASSPTGGVGYGYTF. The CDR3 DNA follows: TGTGCCAGCAGCCCCACAGGGGGAGTAGGCTATGGCTACACCTTC.

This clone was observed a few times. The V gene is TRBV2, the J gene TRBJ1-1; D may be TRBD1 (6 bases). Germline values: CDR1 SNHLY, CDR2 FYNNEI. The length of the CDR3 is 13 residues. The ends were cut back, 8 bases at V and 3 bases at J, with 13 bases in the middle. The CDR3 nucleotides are TGTGCCAGCGGAAGACAGGACTACACTGAAGCTTTCTTT. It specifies CASGRQDYTEAFF.

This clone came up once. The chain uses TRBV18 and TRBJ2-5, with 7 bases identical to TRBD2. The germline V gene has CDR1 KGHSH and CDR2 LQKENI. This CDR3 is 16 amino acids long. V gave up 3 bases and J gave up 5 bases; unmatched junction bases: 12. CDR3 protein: CASSPPGGPTAETQYF. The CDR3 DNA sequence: TGTGCCAGCTCACCCCCGGGAGGCCCTACGGCGGAGACCCAGTACTTC.

The CDR3 DNA reads as TGCGCCAGCAGCCAAGGTAATCGGGACAGGGGGCTGTACGAGCAGTACTTC. It is translated as CASSQGNRDRGLYEQYF. This chain connects TRBV4-1 to TRBJ2-7; 12 positions agree with TRBD1. The CDR3 covers 17 residues. Trimming cost V 1 base and J 4 bases; bases outside gene matches: 8. The germline V gene encodes CDR1 MGHRA and CDR2 YSYEKL.

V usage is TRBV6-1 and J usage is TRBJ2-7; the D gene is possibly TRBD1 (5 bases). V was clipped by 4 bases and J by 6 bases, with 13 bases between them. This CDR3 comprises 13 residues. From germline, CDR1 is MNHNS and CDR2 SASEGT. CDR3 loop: CASSAGNSGEQYF. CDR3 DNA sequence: TGTGCCAGCAGTGCAGGGAACTCGGGCGAGCAGTACTTC.

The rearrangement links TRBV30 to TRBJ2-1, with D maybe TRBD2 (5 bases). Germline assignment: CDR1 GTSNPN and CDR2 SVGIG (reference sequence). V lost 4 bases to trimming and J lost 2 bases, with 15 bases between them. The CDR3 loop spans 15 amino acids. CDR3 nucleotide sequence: TGTGCCTGGACCCTGTGGAGCGGACCCTACAATGAGCAGTTCTTC. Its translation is CAWTLWSGPYNEQFF.

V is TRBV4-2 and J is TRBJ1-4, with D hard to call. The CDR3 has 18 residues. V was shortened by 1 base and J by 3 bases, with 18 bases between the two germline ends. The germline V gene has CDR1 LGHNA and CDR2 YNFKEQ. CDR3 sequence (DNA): TGTGCCAGCAGCCAAGTAAAGAGACAAGAGTTCTCTAATGAAAAACTGTTTTTT. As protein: CASSQVKRQEFSNEKLFF.